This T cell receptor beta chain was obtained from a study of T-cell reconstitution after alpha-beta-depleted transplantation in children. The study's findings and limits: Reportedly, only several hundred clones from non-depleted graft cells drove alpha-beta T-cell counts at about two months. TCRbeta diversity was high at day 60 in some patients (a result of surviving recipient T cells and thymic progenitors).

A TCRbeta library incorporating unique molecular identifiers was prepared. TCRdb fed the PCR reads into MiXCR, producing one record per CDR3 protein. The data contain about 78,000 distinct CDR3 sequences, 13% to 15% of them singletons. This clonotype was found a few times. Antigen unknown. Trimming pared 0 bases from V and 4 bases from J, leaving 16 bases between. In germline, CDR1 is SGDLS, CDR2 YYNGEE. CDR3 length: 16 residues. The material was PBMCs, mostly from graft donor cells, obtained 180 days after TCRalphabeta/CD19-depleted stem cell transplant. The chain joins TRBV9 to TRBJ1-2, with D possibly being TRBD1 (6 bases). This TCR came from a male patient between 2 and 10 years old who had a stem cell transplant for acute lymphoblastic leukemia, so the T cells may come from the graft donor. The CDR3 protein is CASSVAAGPGAYGYTF. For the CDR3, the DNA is TGTGCCAGCAGCGTAGCAGCCGGCCCAGGGGCCTATGGCTACACCTTC. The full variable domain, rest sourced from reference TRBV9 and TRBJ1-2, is DSGVTQTPKHLITATGQRVTLRCSPRSGDLSVYWYQQSLDQGLQFLIQYYNGEERAKGNILERFSAQQFPDLHSELNLSSLELGDSALYFCASSVAAGPGAYGYTFGSGTRLTVV.